Within the sample, the clone carrying this T cell receptor (beta chain) is medium-sized (0.01 to 0.1%). Its specificity is unknown. TCRdb independently ran MiXCR on the 5' RACE reads; one entry per CDR3 protein. The repertoire holds 26,000 or so distinct CDR3 sequences, with 4.5% to 7% as singletons. The data originate from a study of early T cells in non-severe SARS-CoV-2 infection. At the level of the study: Chains stayed unpaired after sequencing of bulk RNA from unsorted whole blood.

Study-wide findings and caveats: Anti-spike CD8 specificities were favored by VDJdb matching, whose results missed private and CD4 specificities.

In germline, CDR1 is MNHNY, CDR2 SVGAGI (reference sequence). The CDR3 consists of 14 residues. Trimming shortened V by 0 bases and J by 5 bases, and 8 bases separated the two germline ends. The sequence was collected from an adult who was a healthcare worker with PCR-confirmed SARS-CoV-2 infection or an uninfected control (not recorded which). The chain is built from TRBV6-6 and TRBJ1-5; D unresolved. Sequencing used whole blood. CDR3 nucleotides: TGTGCCAGCAGTTACTCCCCAGAGGATCAGCCCCAGCATTTT. Translated: CASSYSPEDQPQHF.